The 3 T cell receptor beta chains presented below share a single source sample, sequenced in a study of response to subunit inactivated influenza vaccine. TCRdb re-analysed the RT-PCR reads in MiXCR, keeping a single row per CDR3 protein. The repertoire consists of under 950,000 distinct CDR3 sequences, with 21% occurring once and the leading ten covering around 9.6%. Here the sequenced sample was PBMCs from blood, taken 5 days after vaccination. These receptors all stem from a man in his fifties who received an inactivated influenza vaccine.

This clonotype was detected only a few times. V and J are TRBV4-3 and TRBJ2-7; D gene ambiguous. The ends were cut back, 1 base at V and 3 bases at J, with 10 bases in the middle. CDR1 and CDR2 (germline): LGHNA, YSLEER. This CDR3 is 14 amino acids long. CDR3: CASSQGKGNYEQYF. In nucleotides, the CDR3 is TGCGCCAGCAGCCAAGGAAAAGGGAACTACGAGCAGTACTTC.

This chain links TRBV15 with TRBJ2-1, with 9 positions matching TRBD2. After removal of 1 base from V and 8 bases from J, the junction contained 6 bases not matched to a gene. Germline CDR1 and CDR2: LNHNV and YYDKDF (reference sequence). CDR3 length: 15 residues. The chain's CDR3 is CATSRGGTSFYEQFF. In DNA, the CDR3 is TGTGCCACCAGCAGAGGTGGGACTAGCTTCTATGAGCAGTTCTTC.

On this clonotype: A read error may account for a junction end that differs from germline. V gene TRBV4-1 combines with J gene TRBJ2-4; D is possibly TRBD1 (6 bases). CDR3 size: 13 residues. Germline CDR1 reads MGHRA; CDR2 reads YSYEKL. CDR3 loop: CASSQPGQDLIAF. The CDR3 coding sequence is TGCGCCAGCAGCCAACCGGGACAAGACTTGATCGCCTTC.